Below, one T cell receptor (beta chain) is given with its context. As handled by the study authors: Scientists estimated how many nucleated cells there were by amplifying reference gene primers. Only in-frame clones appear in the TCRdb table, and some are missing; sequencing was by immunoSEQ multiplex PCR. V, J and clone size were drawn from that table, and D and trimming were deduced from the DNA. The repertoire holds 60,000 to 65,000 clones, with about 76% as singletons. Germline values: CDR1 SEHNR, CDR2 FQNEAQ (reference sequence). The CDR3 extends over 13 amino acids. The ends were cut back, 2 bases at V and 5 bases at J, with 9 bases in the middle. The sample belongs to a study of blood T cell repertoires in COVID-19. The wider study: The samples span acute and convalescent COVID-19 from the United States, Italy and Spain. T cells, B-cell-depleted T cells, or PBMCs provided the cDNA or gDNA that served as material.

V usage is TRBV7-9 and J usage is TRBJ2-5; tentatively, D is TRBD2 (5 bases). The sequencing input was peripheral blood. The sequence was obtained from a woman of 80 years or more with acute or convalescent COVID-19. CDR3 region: CASSLTGYETQYF. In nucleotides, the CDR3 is TGTGCCAGCAGCTTAACGGGATATGAGACCCAGTACTTC.